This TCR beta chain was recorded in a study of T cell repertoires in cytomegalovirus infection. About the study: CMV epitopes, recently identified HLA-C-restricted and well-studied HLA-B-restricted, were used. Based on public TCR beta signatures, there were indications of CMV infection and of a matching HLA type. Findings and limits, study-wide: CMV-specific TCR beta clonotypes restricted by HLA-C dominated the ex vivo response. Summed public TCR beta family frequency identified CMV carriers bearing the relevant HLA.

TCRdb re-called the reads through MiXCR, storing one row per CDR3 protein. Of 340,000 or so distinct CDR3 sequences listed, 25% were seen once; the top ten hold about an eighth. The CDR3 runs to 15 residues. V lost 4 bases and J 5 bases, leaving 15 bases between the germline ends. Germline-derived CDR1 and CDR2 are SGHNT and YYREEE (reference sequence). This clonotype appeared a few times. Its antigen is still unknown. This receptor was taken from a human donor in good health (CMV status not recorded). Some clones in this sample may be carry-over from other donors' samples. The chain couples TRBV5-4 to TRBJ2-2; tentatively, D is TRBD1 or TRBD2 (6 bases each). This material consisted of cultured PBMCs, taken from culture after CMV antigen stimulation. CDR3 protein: CASSPGGRGTGELFF. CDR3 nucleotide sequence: TGTGCCAGCAGCCCCGGGGGCCGGGGGACCGGGGAGCTGTTTTTT. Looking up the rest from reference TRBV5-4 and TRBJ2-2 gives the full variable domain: ETGVTQSPTHLIKTRGQQVTLRCSSQSGHNTVSWYQQALGQGPQFIFQYYREEENGRGNFPPRFSGLQFPNYSSELNVNALELDDSALYLCASSPGGRGTGELFFGEGSRLTVL.